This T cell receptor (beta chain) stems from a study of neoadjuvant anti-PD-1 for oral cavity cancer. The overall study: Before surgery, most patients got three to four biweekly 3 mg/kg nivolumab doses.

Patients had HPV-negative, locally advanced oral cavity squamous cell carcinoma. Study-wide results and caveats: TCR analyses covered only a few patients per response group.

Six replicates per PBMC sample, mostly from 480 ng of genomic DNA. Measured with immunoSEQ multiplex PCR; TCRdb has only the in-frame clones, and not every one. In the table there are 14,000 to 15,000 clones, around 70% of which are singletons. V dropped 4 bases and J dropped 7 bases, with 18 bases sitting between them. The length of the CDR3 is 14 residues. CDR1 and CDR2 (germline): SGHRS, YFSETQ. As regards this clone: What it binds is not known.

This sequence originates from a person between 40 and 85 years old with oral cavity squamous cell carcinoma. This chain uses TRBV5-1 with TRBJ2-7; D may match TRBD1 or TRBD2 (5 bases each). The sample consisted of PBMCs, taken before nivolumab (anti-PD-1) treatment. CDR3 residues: CASSTGTGGQEQYF. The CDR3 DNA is TGCGCCAGCAGCACCGGGACCGGCGGGCAAGAGCAGTACTTC.